This entry features one TCR beta chain sequence. Its antigen is as yet unknown. This entry comes from a study of CD8 T cells in Susac syndrome. General study results and limits: In total CD8+ repertoires, 15 to 20 Susac-specific public clones were found, and roughly 5 in CD8+ TEMRA repertoires.

RNA totalling about 0.45 to 1 ug underwent reverse transcription with random hexamers. TCRdb processed the immunoSEQ multiplex PCR reads anew with MiXCR; each CDR3 protein has one entry. The sample lists 200,000 or so distinct CDR3 sequences; around 95% were seen once. V trimming: 2 bases; J trimming: 6 bases; junction bases outside the gene matches: 11. The CDR3 has 16 residues. Germline lookup yields CDR1 SGHNT and CDR2 YYREEE (reference sequence). The receptor was derived from a human donor with Susac syndrome. Sequences were obtained from CD8+ T cells from PBMCs. V and J are TRBV5-4 and TRBJ2-1; 7 bases line up with TRBD1. The CDR3, as DNA: TGTGCCAGCAGCTTTGGACAGGTCCTCGGTGGCAATGAGCAGTTCTTC. Its translation is CASSFGQVLGGNEQFF.